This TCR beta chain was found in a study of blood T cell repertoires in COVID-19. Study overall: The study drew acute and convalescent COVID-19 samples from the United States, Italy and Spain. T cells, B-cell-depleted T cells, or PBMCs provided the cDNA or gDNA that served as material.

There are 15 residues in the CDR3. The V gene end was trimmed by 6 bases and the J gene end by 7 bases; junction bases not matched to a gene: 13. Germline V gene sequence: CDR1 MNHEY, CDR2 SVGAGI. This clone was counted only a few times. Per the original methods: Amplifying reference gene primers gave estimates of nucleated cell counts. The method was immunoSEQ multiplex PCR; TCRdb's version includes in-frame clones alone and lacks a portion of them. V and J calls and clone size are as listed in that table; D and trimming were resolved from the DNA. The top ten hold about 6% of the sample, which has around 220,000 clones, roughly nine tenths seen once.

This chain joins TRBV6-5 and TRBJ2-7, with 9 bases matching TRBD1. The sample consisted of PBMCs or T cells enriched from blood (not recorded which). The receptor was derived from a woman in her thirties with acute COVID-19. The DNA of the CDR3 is TGTGCCAGCAGGCAGAGCCTCGGGACAGGGCGGGAGCAGTACTTC. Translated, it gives CASRQSLGTGREQYF.